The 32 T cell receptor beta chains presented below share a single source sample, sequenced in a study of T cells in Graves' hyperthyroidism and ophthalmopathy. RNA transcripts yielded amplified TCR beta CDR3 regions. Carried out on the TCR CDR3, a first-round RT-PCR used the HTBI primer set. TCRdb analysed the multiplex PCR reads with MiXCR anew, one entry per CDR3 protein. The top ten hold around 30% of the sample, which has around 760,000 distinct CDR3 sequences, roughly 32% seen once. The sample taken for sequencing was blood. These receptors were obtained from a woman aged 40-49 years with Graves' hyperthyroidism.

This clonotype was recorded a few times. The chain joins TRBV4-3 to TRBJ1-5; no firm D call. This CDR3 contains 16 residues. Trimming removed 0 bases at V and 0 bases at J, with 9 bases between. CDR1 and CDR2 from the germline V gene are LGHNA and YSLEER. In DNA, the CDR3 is TGCGCCAGCAGCCAAGATATTCAGGCTAGCAATCAGCCCCAGCATTTT. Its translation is CASSQDIQASNQPQHF.

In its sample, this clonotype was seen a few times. The DNA of the CDR3 is TGTGCCAGCAGCGCGGTTTCAGGGGGCTGGGGCACCACTAGAGCTTTCTTT. Translation gives CASSAVSGGWGTTRAFF. The rearrangement links TRBV9 to TRBJ1-1, with TRBD1 matching over 8 bases. CDR1 is SGDLS, CDR2 YYNGEE, per germline. The CDR3 loop spans 17 amino acids. Trimming at V came to 3 bases and at J to 10 bases, leaving 20 bases not matched to a gene.

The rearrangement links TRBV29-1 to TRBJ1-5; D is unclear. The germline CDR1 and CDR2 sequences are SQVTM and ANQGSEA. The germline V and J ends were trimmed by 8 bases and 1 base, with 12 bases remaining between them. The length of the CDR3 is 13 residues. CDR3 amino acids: CSSTDGSNQPQHF. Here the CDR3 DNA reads TGCAGCTCAACAGACGGAAGCAATCAGCCCCAGCATTTT.

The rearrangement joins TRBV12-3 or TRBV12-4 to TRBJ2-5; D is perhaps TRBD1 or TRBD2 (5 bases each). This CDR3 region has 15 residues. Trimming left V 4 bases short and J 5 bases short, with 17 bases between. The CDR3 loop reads CASSYSAGSIETQYF. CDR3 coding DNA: TGTGCCAGCAGTTACTCGGCAGGGAGTATCGAGACCCAGTACTTC.

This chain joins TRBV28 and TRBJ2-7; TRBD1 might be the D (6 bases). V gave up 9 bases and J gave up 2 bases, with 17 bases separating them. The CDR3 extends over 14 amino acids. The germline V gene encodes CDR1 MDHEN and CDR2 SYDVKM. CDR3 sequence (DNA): TGTGCCAGTAGCCTTGGGGGCCATACCTACGAGCAGTACTTC. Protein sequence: CASSLGGHTYEQYF. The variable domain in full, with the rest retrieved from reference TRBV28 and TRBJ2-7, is DVKVTQSSRYLVKRTGEKVFLECVQDMDHENMFWYRQDPGLGLRLIYFSYDVKMKEKGDIPEGYSVSREKKERFSLILESASTNQTSMYLCASSLGGHTYEQYFGPGTRLTVT.

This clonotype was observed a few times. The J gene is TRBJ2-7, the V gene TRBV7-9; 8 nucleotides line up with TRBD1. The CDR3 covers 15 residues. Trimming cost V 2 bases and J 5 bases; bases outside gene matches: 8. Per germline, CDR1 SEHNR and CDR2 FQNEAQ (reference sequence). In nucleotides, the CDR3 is TGTGCCAGCAGCTTAAGGTCAGGGGGCTCGGACGAGCAGTACTTC. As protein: CASSLRSGGSDEQYF.

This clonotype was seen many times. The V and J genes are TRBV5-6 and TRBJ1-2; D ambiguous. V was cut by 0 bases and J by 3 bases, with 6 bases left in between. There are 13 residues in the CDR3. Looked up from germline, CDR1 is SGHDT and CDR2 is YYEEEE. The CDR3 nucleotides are TGTGCCAGCAGCTTGGGGCGGCACTATGGCTACACCTTC. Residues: CASSLGRHYGYTF.

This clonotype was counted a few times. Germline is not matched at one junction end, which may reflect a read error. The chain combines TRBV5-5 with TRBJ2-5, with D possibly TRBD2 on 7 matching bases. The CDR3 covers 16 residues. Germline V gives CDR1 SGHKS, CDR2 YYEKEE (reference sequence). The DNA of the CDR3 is TGCGCCAGCAGCCGAGGAGGGGGGGCCGGGCAAGAGACCCAGTACTTC. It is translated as CASSRGGGAGQETQYF.

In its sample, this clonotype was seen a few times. For the CDR3, the DNA is TGTGCCAGCAGAGGTCGGGTTTGGGGGGAGCTGTTTTTT. Residues: CASRGRVWGELFF. The rearrangement uses TRBV6-1 and TRBJ2-2, with D unclear. This CDR3 spans 13 amino acids. V lost 6 bases to trimming and J lost 8 bases, with 13 bases between them. Germline lookup yields CDR1 MNHNS and CDR2 SASEGT.

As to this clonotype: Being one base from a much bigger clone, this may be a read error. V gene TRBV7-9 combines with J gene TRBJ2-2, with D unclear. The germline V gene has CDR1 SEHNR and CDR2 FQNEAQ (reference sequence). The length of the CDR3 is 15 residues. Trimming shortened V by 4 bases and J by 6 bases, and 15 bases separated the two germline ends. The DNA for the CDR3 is TGTGCCAGCAGCTATCCCCCCTACTCATCCGGGGAGCTGTTTTTT. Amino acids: CASSYPPYSSGELFF. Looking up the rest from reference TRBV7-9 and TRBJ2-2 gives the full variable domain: DTGVSQNPRHKITKRGQNVTFRCDPISEHNRLYWYRQTLGQGPEFLTYFQNEAQLEKSRLLSDRFSAERPKGSFSTLEIQRTEQGDSAMYLCASSYPPYSSGELFFGEGSRLTVL.

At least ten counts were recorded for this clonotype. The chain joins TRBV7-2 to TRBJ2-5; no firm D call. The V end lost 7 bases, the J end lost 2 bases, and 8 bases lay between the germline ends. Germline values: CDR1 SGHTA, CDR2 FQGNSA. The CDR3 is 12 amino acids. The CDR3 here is CASNKPQETQYF. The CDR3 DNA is TGTGCCAGCAACAAACCACAAGAGACCCAGTACTTC.

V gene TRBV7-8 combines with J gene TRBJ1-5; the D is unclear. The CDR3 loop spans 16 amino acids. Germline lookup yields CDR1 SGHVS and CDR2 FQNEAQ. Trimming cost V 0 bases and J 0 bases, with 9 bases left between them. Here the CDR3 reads CASSLAGAGSNQPQHF. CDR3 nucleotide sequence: TGTGCCAGCAGCTTAGCGGGAGCAGGTAGCAATCAGCCCCAGCATTTT.

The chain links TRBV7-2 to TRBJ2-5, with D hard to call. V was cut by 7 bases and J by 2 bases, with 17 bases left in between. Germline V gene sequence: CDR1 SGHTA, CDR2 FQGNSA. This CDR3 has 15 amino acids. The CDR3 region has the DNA TGTGCCAGCACCCAAGCTTACCGAATTCAAGAGACCCAGTACTTC. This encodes CASTQAYRIQETQYF.

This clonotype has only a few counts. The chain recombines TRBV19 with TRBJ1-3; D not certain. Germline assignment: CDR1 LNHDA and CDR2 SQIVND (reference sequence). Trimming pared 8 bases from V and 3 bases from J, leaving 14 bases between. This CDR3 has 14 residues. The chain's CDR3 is CASGRLSSGNTIYF. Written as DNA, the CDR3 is TGTGCCAGTGGTCGCCTATCCAGTGGAAACACCATATATTTT. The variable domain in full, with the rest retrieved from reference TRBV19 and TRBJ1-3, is DGGITQSPKYLFRKEGQNVTLSCEQNLNHDAMYWYRQDPGQGLRLIYYSQIVNDFQKGDIAEGYSVSREKKESFPLTVTSAQKNPTAFYLCASGRLSSGNTIYFGEGSWLTVV.

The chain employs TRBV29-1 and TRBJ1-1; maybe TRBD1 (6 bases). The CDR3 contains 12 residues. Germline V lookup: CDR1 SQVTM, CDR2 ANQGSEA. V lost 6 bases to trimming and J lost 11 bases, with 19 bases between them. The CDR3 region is CSVAPTTGSAFF. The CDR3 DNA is TGCAGCGTGGCCCCCACAACAGGGTCGGCTTTCTTT. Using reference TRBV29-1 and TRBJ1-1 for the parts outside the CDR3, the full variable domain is SAVISQKPSRDICQRGTSLTIQCQVDSQVTMMFWYRQQPGQSLTLIATANQGSEATYESGFVIDKFPISRPNLTFSTLTVSNMSPEDSSIYLCSVAPTTGSAFFGQGTRLTVV.

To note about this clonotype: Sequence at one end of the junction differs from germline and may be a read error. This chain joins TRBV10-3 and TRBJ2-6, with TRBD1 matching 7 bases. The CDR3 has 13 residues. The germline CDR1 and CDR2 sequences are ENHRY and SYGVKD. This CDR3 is CAIMPGQQNTEAF. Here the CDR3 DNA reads TGTGCCATCATGCCGGGACAGCAGAACACTGAAGCTTTC.

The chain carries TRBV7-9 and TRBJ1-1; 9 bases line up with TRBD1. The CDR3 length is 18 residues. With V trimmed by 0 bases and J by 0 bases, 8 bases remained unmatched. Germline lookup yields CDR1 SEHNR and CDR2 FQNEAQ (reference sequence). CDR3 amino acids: CASSLADGTGRLNTEAFF. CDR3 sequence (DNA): TGTGCCAGCAGCTTAGCCGACGGGACAGGGAGATTGAACACTGAAGCTTTCTTT.

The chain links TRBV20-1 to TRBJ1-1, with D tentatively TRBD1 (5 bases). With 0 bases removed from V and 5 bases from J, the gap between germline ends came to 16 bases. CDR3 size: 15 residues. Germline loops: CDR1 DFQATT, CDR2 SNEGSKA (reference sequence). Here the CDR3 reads CSAREPGLQGTEAFF. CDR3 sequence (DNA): TGCAGTGCTAGAGAGCCGGGACTGCAGGGAACTGAAGCTTTCTTT.

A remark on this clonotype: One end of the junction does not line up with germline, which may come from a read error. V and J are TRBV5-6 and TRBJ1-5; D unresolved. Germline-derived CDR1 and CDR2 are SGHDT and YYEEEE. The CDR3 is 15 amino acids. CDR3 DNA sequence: TGTGCCAGCACCTTGGGGTTTTCGAGGGATCAGCTCCAGCATTTT. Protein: CASTLGFSRDQLQHF.

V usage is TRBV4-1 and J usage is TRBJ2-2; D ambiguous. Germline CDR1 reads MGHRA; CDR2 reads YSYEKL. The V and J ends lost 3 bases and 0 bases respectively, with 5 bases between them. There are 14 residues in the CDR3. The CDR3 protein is CASSHRPNTGELFF. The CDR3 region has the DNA TGCGCCAGCAGCCATCGTCCGAACACCGGGGAGCTGTTTTTT.

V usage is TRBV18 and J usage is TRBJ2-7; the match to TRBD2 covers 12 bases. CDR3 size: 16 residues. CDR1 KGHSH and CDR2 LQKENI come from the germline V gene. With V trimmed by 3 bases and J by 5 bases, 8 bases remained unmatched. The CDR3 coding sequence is TGTGCCAGCTCACCTAATGGACTAGCGGGGCGTAACGAGCAGTACTTC. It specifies CASSPNGLAGRNEQYF.

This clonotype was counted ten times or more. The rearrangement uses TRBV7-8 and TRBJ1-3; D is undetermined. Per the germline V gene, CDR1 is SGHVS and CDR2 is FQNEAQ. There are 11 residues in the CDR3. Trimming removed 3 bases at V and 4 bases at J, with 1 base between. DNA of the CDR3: TGTGCCAGCAGCTTCGGAAACACCATATATTTT. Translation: CASSFGNTIYF. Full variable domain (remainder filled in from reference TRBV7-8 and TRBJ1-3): GAGVSQSPRYKVAKRGQDVALRCDPISGHVSLFWYQQALGQGPEFLTYFQNEAQLDKSGLPSDRFFAERPEGSVSTLKIQRTQQEDSAVYLCASSFGNTIYFGEGSWLTVV.

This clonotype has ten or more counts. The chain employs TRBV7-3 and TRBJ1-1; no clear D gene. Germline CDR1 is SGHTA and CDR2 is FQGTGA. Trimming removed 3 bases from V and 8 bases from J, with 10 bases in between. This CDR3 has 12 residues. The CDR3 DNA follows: TGTGCCAGCAGCTTCGGACCCAGAGAAGCTTTCTTT. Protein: CASSFGPREAFF.

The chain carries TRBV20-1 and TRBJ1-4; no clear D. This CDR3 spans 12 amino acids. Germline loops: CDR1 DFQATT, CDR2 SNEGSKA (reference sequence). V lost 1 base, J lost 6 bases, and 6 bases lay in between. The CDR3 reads CSARGVDEKLFF. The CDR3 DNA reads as TGCAGTGCTAGAGGGGTGGATGAAAAACTGTTTTTT.

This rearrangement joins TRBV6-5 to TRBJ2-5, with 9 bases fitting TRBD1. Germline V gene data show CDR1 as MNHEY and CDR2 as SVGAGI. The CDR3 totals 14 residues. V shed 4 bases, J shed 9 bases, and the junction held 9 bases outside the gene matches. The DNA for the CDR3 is TGTGCCAGCAGTTCCCCGGGGACAGGGACGGCCCAGTACTTC. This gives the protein CASSSPGTGTAQYF.

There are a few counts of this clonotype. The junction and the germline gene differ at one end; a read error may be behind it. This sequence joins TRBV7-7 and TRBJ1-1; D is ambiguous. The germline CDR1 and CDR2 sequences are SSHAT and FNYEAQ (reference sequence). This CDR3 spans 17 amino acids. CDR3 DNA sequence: TGTGCTAGCAGCTTAGCTTTTTCGAGGGTATGCGACACTGAAGCTTTCTTT. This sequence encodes CASSLAFSRVCDTEAFF.

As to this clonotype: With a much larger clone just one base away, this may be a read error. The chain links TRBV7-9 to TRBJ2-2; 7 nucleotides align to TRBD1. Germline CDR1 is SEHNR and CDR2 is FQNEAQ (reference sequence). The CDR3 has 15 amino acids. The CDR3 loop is CASSSNSQGIGELLF. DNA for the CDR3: TGTGCCAGCAGCTCAAACTCACAGGGGATCGGGGAGCTGCTTTTT.

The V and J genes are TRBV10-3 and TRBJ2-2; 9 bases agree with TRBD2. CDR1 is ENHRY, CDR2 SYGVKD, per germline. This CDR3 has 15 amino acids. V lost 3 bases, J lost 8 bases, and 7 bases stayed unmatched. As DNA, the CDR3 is TGTGCCATCAGTGAATTGGCGGGGGGGCCAGGGGAGCTGTTTTTT. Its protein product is CAISELAGGPGELFF.

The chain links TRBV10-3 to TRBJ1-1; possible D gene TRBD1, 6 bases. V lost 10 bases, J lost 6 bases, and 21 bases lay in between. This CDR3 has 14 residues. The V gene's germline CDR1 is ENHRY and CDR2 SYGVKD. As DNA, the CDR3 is TGTGCCAGCAAGTCTGACAGGCCAGCGGCTGAAGCTTTCTTT. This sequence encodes CASKSDRPAAEAFF.

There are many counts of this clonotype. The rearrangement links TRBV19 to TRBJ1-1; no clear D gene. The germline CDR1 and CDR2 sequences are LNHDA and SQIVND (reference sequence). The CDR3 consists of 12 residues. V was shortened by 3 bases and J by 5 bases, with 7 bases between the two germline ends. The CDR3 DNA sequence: TGTGCCAGTAGTATCGGGAGGACTGAAGCTTTCTTT. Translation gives CASSIGRTEAFF.

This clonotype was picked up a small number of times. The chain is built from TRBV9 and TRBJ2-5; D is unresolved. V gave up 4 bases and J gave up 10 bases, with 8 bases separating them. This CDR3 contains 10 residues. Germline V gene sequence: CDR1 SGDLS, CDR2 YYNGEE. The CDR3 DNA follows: TGTGCCAGCAGCTCTCAGAGCCAGTACTTC. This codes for CASSSQSQYF.

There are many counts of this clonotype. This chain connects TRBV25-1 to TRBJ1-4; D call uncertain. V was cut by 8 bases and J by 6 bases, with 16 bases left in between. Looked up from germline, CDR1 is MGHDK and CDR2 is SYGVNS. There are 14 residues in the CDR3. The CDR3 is CASGSAGRHEKLFF. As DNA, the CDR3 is TGTGCCAGCGGGTCGGCCGGAAGGCATGAAAAACTGTTTTTT.